Shown below are 10 T cell receptor beta chains from a single sample sequenced in a study of T cells in tumors after PD-1 blockade (dated 2019 in TCRdb). The time point label, as the study defines it: before anti-PD-1 therapy. Library method: the immunoSEQ multiplex PCR assay. Entries here come from immuneACCESS through TCRdb and include only in-frame sequences with V and J called. Some clones fail to appear in such tables; in the studies checked, an unresolved V gene covers under half of the shortfall, and the cause of the remainder is unknown. This sample holds approximately 48,000 clones; over 70% were observed only once. Just over 4% of the sample lies in the top ten. The material was PBMCs, obtained before anti-PD-1 treatment. The receptors were sampled from a human donor with basal cell carcinoma.

CDR3 DNA sequence: TGTGCCATCAGATTATACAGGGAGTGGAAGACCCAGTACTTC. Amino acid sequence: CAIRLYREWKTQYF. J is TRBJ2-5 and V is TRBV10-3; D is perhaps TRBD1 (6 bases). With 6 bases removed from V and 6 bases from J, the gap between germline ends came to 17 bases. This CDR3 comprises 14 residues. CDR1 ENHRY and CDR2 SYGVKD come from the germline V gene.

This chain's CDR3 is CASSEPGGGDTQYF. The CDR3 coding sequence is TGTGCCAGCAGTGAACCCGGGGGCGGGGATACGCAGTATTTT. The chain combines TRBV6-1 with TRBJ2-3; D may correspond to TRBD1 or TRBD2 (6 bases each). Germline V gene data show CDR1 as MNHNS and CDR2 as SASEGT. Between the trimmed V and J ends, which lost 2 bases and 6 bases, there was a span of 12 bases. The CDR3 is 14 amino acids.

The V and J genes are TRBV9 and TRBJ2-2; D possibly corresponds to TRBD1 (6 bases). This CDR3 region has 14 residues. Per the germline V gene, CDR1 is SGDLS and CDR2 is YYNGEE. V lost 5 bases to trimming and J lost 8 bases, with 16 bases between them. As DNA, the CDR3 is TGTGCCAGCAGATTGGACAGCTGGGGAGGGGAGCTGTTTTTT. This codes for CASRLDSWGGELFF.

The rearrangement joins TRBV12-3 or TRBV12-4 to TRBJ1-2, with TRBD1 as a possible D gene (5 bases). Trimming took 7 bases from V and 6 from J, leaving 15 bases between them. The CDR3 spans 13 residues. DNA of the CDR3: TGTGCCAGCATGAAGGACAAGATCGATGGCTACACCTTC. This encodes CASMKDKIDGYTF.

This clone was seen a handful of times. The chain links TRBV4-1 to TRBJ1-1, with 9 nucleotides matching TRBD1. CDR1 and CDR2 (germline): MGHRA, YSYEKL. This CDR3 is built from 14 residues. J lost 8 bases, V lost 0 bases, and 4 bases had no gene match. Written as DNA, the CDR3 is TGCGCCAGCAGCCAAGATGGACAGGGGTCGGAAGCTTTCTTT. Amino acids: CASSQDGQGSEAFF.

The chain links TRBV10-3 to TRBJ2-2, with 12 positions matching TRBD1. There are 17 residues in the CDR3. Trimming took 3 bases from V and 2 from J; bases not matched to a gene: 4. The V gene's germline CDR1 is ENHRY and CDR2 SYGVKD. The chain's CDR3 is CAISDGGTGGNTGELFF. The CDR3 DNA reads as TGTGCCATCAGTGACGGGGGGACAGGGGGCAACACCGGGGAGCTGTTTTTT.

This clone was seen just once. The CDR3 nucleotides are TGTGCCAGCAGTTTAATAGGACAGGGTAACGACGAGCAGTACTTC. It encodes CASSLIGQGNDEQYF. The rearrangement joins TRBV28 to TRBJ2-7; 8 bases agree with TRBD1. Germline CDR1 MDHEN, CDR2 SYDVKM. The CDR3 runs 15 residues. V lost 2 bases, J lost 5 bases, and 8 bases stayed unmatched. Supplemented by reference TRBV28 and TRBJ2-7, the full variable domain reads DVKVTQSSRYLVKRTGEKVFLECVQDMDHENMFWYRQDPGLGLRLIYFSYDVKMKEKGDIPEGYSVSREKKERFSLILESASTNQTSMYLCASSLIGQGNDEQYFGPGTRLTVT.

The rearrangement uses TRBV19 and TRBJ1-5; no definite D call. Germline-derived CDR1 and CDR2 are LNHDA and SQIVND (reference sequence). Trimming took 4 bases from V and 5 from J, leaving 9 bases between them. This CDR3 region has 13 residues. The chain's CDR3 is CASSKPGDQPQHF. The CDR3 DNA reads TGTGCCAGTAGTAAGCCGGGAGATCAGCCCCAGCATTTT.

V is TRBV19 and J is TRBJ1-5, with 7 bases lining up with TRBD1. With 8 bases clipped from V and 2 bases from J, the junction kept 0 bases outside the gene matches. Germline lookup yields CDR1 LNHDA and CDR2 SQIVND (reference sequence). This CDR3 comprises 12 residues. CDR3 loop: CASQGGNQPQHF. The CDR3, as DNA: TGTGCCAGTCAGGGGGGCAATCAGCCCCAGCATTTT.

This chain uses TRBV6-5 with TRBJ1-2; weak D call: TRBD1 (6 bases). This CDR3 spans 14 amino acids. The V end was cut by 2 bases, the J end by 3 bases, with 10 bases between. In germline, CDR1 is MNHEY, CDR2 SVGAGI. CDR3 in DNA: TGTGCCAGCAGTTACGGGGGGGCAGACTATGGCTACACCTTC. Protein sequence: CASSYGGADYGYTF.